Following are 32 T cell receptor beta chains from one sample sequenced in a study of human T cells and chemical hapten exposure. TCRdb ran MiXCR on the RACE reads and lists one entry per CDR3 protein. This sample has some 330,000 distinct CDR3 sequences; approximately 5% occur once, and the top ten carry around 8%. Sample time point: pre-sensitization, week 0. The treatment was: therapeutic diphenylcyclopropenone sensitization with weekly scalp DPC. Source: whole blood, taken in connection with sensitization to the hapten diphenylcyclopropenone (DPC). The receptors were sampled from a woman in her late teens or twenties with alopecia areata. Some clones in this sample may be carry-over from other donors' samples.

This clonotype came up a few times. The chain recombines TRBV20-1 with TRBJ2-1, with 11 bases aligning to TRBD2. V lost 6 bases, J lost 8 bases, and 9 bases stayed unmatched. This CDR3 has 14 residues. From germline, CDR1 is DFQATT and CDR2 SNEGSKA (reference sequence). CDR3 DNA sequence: TGCAGTGCCCCTACTAGCGGGGGTTACGATGAGCAGTTCTTC. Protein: CSAPTSGGYDEQFF.

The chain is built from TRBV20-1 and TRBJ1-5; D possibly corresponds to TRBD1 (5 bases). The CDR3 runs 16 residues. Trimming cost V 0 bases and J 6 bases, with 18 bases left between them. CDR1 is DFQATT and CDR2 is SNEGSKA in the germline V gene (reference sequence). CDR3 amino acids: CSARDQAGSASQPQHF. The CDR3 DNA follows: TGCAGTGCTAGAGATCAAGCAGGGTCGGCTAGTCAGCCCCAGCATTTT.

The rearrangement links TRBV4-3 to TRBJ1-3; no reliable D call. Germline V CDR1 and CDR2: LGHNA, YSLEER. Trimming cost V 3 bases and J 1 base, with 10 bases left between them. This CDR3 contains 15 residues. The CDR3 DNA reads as TGCGCCAGCAGCCAGAGTGGACCTTCTGGAAACACCATATATTTT. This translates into CASSQSGPSGNTIYF.

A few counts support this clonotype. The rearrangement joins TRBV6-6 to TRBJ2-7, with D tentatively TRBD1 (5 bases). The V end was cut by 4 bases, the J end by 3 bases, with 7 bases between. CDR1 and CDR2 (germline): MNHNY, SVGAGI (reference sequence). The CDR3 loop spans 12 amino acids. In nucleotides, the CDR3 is TGTGCCAGCAGTTGGGGCATCTACGAGCAGTACTTC. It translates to CASSWGIYEQYF.

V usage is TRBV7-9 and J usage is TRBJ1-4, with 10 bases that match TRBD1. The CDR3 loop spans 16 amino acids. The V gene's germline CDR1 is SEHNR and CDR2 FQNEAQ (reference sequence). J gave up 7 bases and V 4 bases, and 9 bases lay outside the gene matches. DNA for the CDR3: TGTGCCAGCAGCTCCGGGACAGGGGTCGTCGGTGAAAAACTGTTTTTT. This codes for CASSSGTGVVGEKLFF.

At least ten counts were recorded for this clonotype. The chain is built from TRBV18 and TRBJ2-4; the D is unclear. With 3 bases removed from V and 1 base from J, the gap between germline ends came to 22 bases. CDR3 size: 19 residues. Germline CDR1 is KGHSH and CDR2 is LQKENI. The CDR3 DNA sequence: TGTGCCAGCTCACCGTCGTCTCAGGCGTTAGTATCGGCCAAAAACATTCAGTACTTC. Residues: CASSPSSQALVSAKNIQYF.

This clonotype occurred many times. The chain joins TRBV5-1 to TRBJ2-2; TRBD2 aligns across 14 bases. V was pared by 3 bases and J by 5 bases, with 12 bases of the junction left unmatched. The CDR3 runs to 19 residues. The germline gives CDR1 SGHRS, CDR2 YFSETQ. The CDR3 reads CASSSSGTSGGDVTGELFF. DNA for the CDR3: TGCGCCAGCAGCTCCTCCGGGACTAGCGGGGGAGACGTGACCGGGGAGCTGTTTTTT.

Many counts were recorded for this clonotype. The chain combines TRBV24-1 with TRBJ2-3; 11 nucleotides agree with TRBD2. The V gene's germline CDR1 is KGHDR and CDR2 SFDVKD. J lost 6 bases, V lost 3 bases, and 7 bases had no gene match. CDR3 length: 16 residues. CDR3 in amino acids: CATSDPPSGGRDTQYF. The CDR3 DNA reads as TGTGCCACCAGTGATCCCCCTAGCGGGGGGCGGGATACGCAGTATTTT.

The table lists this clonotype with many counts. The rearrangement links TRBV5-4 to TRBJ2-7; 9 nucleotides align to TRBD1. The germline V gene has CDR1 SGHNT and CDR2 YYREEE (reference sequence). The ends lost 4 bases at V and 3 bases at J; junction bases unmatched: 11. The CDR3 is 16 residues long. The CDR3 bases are TGTGCCAGCAGCGTAGTCCCGGGACAGGGCCTCTACGAGCAGTACTTC. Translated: CASSVVPGQGLYEQYF.

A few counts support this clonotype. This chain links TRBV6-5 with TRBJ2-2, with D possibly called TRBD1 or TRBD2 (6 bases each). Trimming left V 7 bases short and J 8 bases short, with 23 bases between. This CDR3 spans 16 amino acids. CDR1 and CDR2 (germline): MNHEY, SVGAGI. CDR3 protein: CASTLAGGTGEGELFF. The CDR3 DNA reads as TGTGCCAGCACCTTGGCCGGGGGCACGGGTGAGGGGGAGCTGTTTTTT.

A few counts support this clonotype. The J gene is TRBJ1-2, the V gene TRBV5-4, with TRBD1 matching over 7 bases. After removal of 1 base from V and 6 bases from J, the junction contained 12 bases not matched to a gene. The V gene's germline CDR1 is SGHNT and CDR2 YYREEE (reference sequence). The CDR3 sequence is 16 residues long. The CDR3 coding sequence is TGTGCCAGCAGCTTGCGTTCCACGGACAGGAGGGATGGCTACACCTTC. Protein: CASSLRSTDRRDGYTF.

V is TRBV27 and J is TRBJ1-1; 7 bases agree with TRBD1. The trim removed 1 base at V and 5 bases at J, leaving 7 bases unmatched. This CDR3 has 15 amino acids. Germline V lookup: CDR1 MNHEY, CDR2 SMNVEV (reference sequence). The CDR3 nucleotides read TGTGCCAGCAGTTTATTTTCCCAGGGGGGTACTGAAGCTTTCTTT. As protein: CASSLFSQGGTEAFF.

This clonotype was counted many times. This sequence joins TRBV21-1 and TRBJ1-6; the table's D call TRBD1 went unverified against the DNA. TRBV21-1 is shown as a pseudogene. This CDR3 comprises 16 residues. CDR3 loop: CASSKASRGVNSPLHF. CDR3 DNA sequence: TGTGCCAGCAGCAAAGCGTCTCGAGGGGTGAATTCACCCCTCCACTTT.

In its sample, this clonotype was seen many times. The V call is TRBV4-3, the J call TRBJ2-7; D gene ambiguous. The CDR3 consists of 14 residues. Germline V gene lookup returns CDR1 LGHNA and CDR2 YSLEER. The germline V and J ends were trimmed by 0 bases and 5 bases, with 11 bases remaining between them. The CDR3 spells CASSQDPLLHEQYF. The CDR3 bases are TGCGCCAGCAGCCAAGATCCCCTCCTACACGAGCAGTACTTC.

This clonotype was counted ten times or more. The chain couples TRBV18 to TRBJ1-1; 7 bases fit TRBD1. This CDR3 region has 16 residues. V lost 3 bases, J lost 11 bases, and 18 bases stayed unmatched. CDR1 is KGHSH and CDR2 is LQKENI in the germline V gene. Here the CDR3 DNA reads TGTGCCAGCTCACCCCAGAGATCCGGGACAGCCGCCCATGCTTTCTTT. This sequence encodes CASSPQRSGTAAHAFF.

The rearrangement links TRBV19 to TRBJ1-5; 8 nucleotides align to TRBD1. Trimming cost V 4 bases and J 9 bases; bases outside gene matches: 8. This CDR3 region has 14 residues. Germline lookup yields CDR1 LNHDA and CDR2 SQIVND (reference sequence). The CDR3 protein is CASSRTGYQLPQHF. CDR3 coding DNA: TGTGCCAGTAGTAGGACAGGGTATCAGTTGCCCCAGCATTTT.

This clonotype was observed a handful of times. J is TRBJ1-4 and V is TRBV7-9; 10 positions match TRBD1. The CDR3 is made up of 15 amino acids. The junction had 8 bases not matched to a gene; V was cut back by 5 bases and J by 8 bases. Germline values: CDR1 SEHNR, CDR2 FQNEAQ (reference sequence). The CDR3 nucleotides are TGTGCCAGCAGCACGGCCGGGACAGGGGAAGAAAAACTGTTTTTT. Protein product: CASSTAGTGEEKLFF.

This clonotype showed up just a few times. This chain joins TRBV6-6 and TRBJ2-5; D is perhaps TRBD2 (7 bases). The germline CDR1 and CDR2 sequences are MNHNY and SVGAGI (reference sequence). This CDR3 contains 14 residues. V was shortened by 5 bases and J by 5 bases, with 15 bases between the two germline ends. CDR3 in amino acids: CASSIGGGQETQYF. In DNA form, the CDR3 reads TGTGCCAGCAGTATTGGGGGGGGCCAGGAGACCCAGTACTTC.

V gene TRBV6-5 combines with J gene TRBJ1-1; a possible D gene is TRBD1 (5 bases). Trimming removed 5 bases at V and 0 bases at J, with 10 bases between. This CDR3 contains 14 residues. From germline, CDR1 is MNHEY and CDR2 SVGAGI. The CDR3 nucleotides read TGTGCCAGCAGTAGACAGACCATGAACACTGAAGCTTTCTTT. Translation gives CASSRQTMNTEAFF.

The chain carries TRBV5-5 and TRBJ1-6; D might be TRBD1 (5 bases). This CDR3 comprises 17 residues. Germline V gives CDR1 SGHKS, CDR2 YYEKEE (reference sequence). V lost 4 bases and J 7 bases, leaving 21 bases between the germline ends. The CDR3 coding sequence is TGTGCCAGCAGCCCAAGGGCCAGGGATCTAGTCAATTCACCCCTCCACTTT. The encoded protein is CASSPRARDLVNSPLHF.

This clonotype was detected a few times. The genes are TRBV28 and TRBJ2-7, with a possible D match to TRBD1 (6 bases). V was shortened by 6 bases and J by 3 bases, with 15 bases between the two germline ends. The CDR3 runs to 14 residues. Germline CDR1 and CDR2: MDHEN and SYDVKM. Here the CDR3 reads CASRPPDRFYEQYF. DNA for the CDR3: TGTGCCAGCAGACCCCCCGACAGGTTCTACGAGCAGTACTTC.

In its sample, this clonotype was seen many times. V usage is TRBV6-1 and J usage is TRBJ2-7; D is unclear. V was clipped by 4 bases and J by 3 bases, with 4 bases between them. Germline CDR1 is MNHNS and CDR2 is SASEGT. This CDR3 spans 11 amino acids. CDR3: CASSAHYEQYF. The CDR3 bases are TGTGCCAGCAGTGCCCACTACGAGCAGTACTTC.

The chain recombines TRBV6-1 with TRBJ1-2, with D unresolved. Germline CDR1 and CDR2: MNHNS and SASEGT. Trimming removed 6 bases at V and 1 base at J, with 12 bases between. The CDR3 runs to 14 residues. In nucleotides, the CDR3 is TGTGCCAGCAGACCGGACTTATTTAACTATGGCTACACCTTC. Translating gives CASRPDLFNYGYTF.

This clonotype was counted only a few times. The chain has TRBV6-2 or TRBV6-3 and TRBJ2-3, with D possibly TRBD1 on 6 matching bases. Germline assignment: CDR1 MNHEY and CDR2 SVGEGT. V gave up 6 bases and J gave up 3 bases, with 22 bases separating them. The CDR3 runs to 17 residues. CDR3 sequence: CASSNRDSYSGTDTQYF. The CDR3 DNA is TGTGCCAGCAGCAACAGGGATTCGTACTCTGGGACAGATACGCAGTATTTT.

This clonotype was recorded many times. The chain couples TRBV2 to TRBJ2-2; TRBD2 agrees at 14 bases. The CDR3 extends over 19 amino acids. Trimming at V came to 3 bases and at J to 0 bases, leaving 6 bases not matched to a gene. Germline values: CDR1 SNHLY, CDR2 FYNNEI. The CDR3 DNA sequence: TGTGCCAGCAGTGACGGACTAGCGGGGGGTACCTCGAACACCGGGGAGCTGTTTTTT. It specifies CASSDGLAGGTSNTGELFF.

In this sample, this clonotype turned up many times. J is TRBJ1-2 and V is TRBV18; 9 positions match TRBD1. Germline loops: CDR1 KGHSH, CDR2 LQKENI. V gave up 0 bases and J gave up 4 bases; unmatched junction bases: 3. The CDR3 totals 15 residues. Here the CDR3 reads CASSPPGTGSYGYTF. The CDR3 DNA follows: TGTGCCAGCTCACCACCCGGGACAGGGAGCTATGGCTACACCTTC.

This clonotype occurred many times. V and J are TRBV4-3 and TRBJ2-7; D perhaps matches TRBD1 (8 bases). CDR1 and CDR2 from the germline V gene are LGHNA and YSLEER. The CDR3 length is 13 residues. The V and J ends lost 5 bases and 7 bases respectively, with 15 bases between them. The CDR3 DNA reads TGCGCCAGCAGCACAGGACAGGGAGGGGAGCAGTACTTC. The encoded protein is CASSTGQGGEQYF.

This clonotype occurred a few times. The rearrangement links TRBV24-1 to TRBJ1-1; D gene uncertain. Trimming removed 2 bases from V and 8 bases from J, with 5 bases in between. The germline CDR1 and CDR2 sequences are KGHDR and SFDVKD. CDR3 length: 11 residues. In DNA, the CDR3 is TGTGCCACCAGTGATTCGAGGGAAGCTTTCTTT. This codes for CATSDSREAFF.

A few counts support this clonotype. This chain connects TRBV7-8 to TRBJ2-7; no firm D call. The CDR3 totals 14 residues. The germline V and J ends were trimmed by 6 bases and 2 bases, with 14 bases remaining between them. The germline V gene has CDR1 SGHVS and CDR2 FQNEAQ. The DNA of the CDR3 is TGTGCCAGCAGTTCCACCCCTGGGCCCTACGAGCAGTACTTC. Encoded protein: CASSSTPGPYEQYF.

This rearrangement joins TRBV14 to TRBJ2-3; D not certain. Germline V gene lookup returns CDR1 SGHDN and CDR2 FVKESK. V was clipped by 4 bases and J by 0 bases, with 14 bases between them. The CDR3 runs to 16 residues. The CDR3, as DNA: TGTGCCAGCAGCCGCCTTCTTACCGCTAGCACAGATACGCAGTATTTT. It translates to CASSRLLTASTDTQYF.

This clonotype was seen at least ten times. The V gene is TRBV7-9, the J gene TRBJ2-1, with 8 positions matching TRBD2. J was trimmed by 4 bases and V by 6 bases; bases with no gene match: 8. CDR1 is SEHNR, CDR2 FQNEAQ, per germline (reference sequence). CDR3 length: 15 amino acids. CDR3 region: CASSPSGGEYNEQFF. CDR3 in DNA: TGTGCCAGCAGTCCCAGCGGGGGCGAGTACAATGAGCAGTTCTTC.

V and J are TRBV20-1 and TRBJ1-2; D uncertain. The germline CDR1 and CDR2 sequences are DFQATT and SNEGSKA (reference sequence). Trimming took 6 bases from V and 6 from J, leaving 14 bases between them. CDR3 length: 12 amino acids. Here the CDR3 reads CSAVGDANGYTF. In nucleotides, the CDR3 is TGCAGTGCCGTGGGTGATGCAAATGGCTACACCTTC.